In its sample, the clone carrying this TCR beta chain was seen once. Antigen: not known. The data were taken from a study of CD8+ T cells in alopecia areata. The authors extracted RNA and reverse transcribed it into cDNA as the sequencing template. The repertoire was sequenced with immunoSEQ multiplex PCR; TCRdb's copy has only in-frame clones and lacks some. The sample yields some 150,000 clones, approximately 52% seen once. Study-wide points: Many expanded lesional clones persisted in scalp and blood during tofacitinib treatment. Sharing of TCRs across patients appeared less clear than in mice, possibly for HLA-related reasons. Compared with normal scalp, lesional scalp had higher clonality and more expanded CD8+ clones.

Specified treatment: oral pan-JAK inhibitor, 5-10 mg twice daily. As part of sample collection, lesional scalp punch biopsies and peripheral blood were taken from alopecia areata patients. Germline CDR1 is ENHRY and CDR2 is SYGVKD. V was cut by 2 bases and J by 4 bases, with 11 bases left in between. There are 14 residues in the CDR3. This receptor was obtained from a human donor with alopecia areata. Material: CD4+ T cells sorted from blood, obtained at week 56, from a patient treated with tofacitinib. This chain uses TRBV10-3 with TRBJ2-5, with D perhaps matching TRBD2 (5 bases). The CDR3 DNA reads as TGTGCCATCAGTGAGACGGGGATTCGAGAGACCCAGTACTTC. It codes for CAISETGIRETQYF.